This T cell receptor beta chain was profiled in a study of T cells expressing NK-cell markers. Study in general: From sorted CD3+CD56+NKG2C+, CD3+CD56+NKG2C- and CD3+CD56-NKG2C+ T cells came the TCR beta repertoires.

This CDR3 has 18 amino acids. CDR1 and CDR2 from the germline V gene are MNHEY and SVGAGI. Points on this clonotype: The antigen remains unidentified.

Study findings and constraints: Whether expanded NKG2C-expressing T cell clones recognize HCMV is unknown. A range of roughly 1.0-8% of CD8+ T cells consisted of dominant NKG2C+ clonotypes in several donors.

Template switching by 5'RACE with UMIs generated the TCR beta cDNA. With the 5' RACE reads reprocessed, TCRdb shows one record per CDR3 protein and no DNA. The sample's table shows 350,000 to 400,000 distinct CDR3 sequences. This sequence joins TRBV6-5 and TRBJ2-2; lacking DNA, the TRBD1 call made by TCRdb goes unchecked. The sequence was obtained from a woman between 45 and 60 years old in good health. The sample taken for sequencing was blood T cells: a sorted CD56 or NKG2C T cell subset, CD4+ or CD8+ T cells, or bulk PBMC T cells (not recorded which). The CDR3 sequence: CASRTTGSVRTNTGELFF.